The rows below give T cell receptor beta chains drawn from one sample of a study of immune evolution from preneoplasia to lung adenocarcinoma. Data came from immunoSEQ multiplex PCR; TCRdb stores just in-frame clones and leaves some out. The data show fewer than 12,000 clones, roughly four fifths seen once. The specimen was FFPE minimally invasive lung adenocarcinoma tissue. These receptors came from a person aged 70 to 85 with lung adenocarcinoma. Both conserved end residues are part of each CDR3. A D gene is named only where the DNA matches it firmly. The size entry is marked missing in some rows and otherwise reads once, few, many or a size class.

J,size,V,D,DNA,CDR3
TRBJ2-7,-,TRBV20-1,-,TGCAGTGCTAGAGAAGGGGGCGAGCAGTACTTC,CSAREGGEQYF
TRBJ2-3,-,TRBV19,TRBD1,TGTGCCAGTAGTCAAGGAGGGACAGGGGGCAGGGATACGCAGTATTTT,CASSQGGTGGRDTQYF
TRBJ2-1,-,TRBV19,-,TGTGCCAGTAGTATTTCGAGCGCGAGCGATGAGCAGTTCTTC,CASSISSASDEQFF
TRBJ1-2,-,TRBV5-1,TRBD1,TGCGCCAGCAGCTTGGTAGGACAGGGAGACTATGGCTACACCTTC,CASSLVGQGDYGYTF
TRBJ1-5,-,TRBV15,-,TGTGCCACCAGCAGAGATATGGACGGACAGTATCAGCCCCAGCATTTT,CATSRDMDGQYQPQHF
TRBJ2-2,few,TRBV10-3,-,TGTGCCATCAGTGAGTCGACCGGGGGCGGCACCGGGGAGCTGTTTTTT,CAISESTGGGTGELFF
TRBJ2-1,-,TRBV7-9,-,TGTGCCAGCAGCTTAGTTGGACCCACGATAGGGGAGCAGTTCTTC,CASSLVGPTIGEQFF
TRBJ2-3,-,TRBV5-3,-,TGTGCCAGAAGCCGGAAACCAGATACGCAGTATTTT,CARSRKPDTQYF
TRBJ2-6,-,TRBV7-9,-,TGTGCTACTCTACGGGACTCTGGGGCCAACGTCCTGACTTTC,CATLRDSGANVLTF
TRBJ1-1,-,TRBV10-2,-,TGCGCCAGCAGCGACCTTTCGACAGGTTACACTGAAGCTTTCTTT,CASSDLSTGYTEAFF
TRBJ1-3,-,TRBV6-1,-,TGTGCCAGCAGTGACTCATTGGTTGGAAACACCATATATTTT,CASSDSLVGNTIYF
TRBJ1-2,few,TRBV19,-,TGTGCCAGTAGTCAGACAGGTCGGGATTATTATGGCTACACCTTC,CASSQTGRDYYGYTF
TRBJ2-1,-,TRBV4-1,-,TGCGCCAGCAGCCAAGAAGGGACAAGGGCCAGCACTGAGCAGTTCTTC,CASSQEGTRASTEQFF
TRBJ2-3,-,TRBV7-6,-,TGTGCCAGCAGCTTAGCGCATAAGAATACGCAGTATTTT,CASSLAHKNTQYF
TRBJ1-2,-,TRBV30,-,TGTGCCTGGAGTGTACGGTCAGGCTGGGGCTACACCTTC,CAWSVRSGWGYTF
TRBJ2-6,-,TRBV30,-,TGTGCCTGTTGGCGGCGTGGGGCCAACGTCCTGACTTTC,CACWRRGANVLTF
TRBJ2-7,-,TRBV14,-,TGTGCCAGCAGCCCCACGGTCGGAACCTACGAGCAGTACTTC,CASSPTVGTYEQYF
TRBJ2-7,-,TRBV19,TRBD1,TGTGCCAGTAGTACGTATCAGGGGGACGAGCAGTACTTC,CASSTYQGDEQYF
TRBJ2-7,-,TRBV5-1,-,TGCGCCAGCAGCTTGGCCGAAGAGCAGTACTTC,CASSLAEEQYF
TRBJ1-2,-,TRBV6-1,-,TGTGCCAGCAGTGATCAGTTTGGCTACACCTTC,CASSDQFGYTF
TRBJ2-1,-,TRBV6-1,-,TGTGCCAGCAGTGAAGGCCTAGTAGCTAAGCAGTTCTTC,CASSEGLVAKQFF
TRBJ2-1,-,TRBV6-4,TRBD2,TGTGCCAGCAGTGACTCGATTAGCGGGGGAAATGAGCAGTTCTTC,CASSDSISGGNEQFF
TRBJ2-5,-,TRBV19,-,TGTGCCAGTAGTACCTCGGGGCGAGAGACCCAGTACTTC,CASSTSGRETQYF
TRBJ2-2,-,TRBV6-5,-,TGTGCCAGCAGTGAATCCACCGGGGAGCTGTTTTTT,CASSESTGELFF
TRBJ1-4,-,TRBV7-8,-,TGTGCCAGCAGACCGGGACTTAGGGCAACTAATGAAAAACTGTTTTTT,CASRPGLRATNEKLFF
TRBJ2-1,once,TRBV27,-,TGTGCCAGCAGTTCTGCAGGGGCGCAGTTCTTC,CASSSAGAQFF
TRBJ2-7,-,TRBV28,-,TGTGCCAGCAGTTTCGCCCAGGATAACTACGAGCAGTACTTC,CASSFAQDNYEQYF
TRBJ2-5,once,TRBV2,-,TGTGCCAGCGAACTTCAAGAGACCCAGTACTTC,CASELQETQYF
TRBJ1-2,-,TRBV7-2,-,TGTGCCAGCAGCTTAGGTGGCAGTCGGTCATATGACTACACCTTC,CASSLGGSRSYDYTF
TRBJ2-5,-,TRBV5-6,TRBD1,TGTGCCAGCAGCTGGGGACAGGGGGGAGAGACCCAGTACTTC,CASSWGQGGETQYF
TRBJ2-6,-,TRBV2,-,TGTGCCAGCAGCGGCCAGAGCCCCGGGCAGTCCGTCCTGACTTTC,CASSGQSPGQSVLTF
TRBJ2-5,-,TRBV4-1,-,TGCGCCAGCAGCCCAATCCAGGATTCGGGCCAAGAGACCCAGTACTTC,CASSPIQDSGQETQYF
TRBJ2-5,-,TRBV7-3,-,TGTGCCAGCAGTCGGGGACATACAGAGACCCAGTACTTC,CASSRGHTETQYF
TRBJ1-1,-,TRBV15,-,TGTGCCACCAGCAGAGATCCGTACGGTAAGACTGAAGCTTTCTTT,CATSRDPYGKTEAFF
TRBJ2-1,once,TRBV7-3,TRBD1,TGTGCCAGCAGCTTAACGGGACAGAATGAGCAGTTCTTC,CASSLTGQNEQFF
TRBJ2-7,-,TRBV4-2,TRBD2,TGTGCCAGCAGCCAAGATAGGAGGAGACTAGCGGGAGTCTACGAGCAGTACTTC,CASSQDRRRLAGVYEQYF
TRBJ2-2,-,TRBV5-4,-,TGTGCCAGCATGGGGGGCACCGGGGAGCTGTTTTTT,CASMGGTGELFF
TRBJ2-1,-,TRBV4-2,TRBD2,TGTGCCAGCAGCCAAGATCGCGGAGGGGAGGGTTCCTACAATGAGCAGTTCTTC,CASSQDRGGEGSYNEQFF
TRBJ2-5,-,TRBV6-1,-,TGTGCCACCTTGTTCCTGTACCAAGAGACCCAGTACTTC,CATLFLYQETQYF
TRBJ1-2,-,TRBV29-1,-,TGCAGCGTACCTAGCCCGGGCAAAGGCTACACCTTC,CSVPSPGKGYTF
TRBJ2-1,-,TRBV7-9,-,TGTGCCAGCAGCCCTTCCTCGGGAAACAATGAGCAGTTCTTC,CASSPSSGNNEQFF
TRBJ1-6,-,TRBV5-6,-,TGTGCCAGCAGTTACCCAGAAGTTGGGTCACCCCTCCACTTT,CASSYPEVGSPLHF
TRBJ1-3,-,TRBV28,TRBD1,TGTGCCAGCAGCCCCTCGGACAGGGTGGGTGGAAACACCATATATTTT,CASSPSDRVGGNTIYF
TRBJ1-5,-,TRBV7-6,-,TGTGCCAGCAGCTTAGGGGCCGACAGTCCCCAGCATTTT,CASSLGADSPQHF
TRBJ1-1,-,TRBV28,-,TGTGCCAGCAGACTCCCGGTGGTCACTGAAGCTTTCTTT,CASRLPVVTEAFF